The clone carrying this T cell receptor (beta chain) has more than one count but fewer than ten. Original methodology: Estimation of nucleated cell counts relied on the amplification of reference gene primers. Assay: immunoSEQ multiplex PCR; the TCRdb copy retains only in-frame clones and omits some. That table furnishes V, J and clone size, whereas the DNA furnished D and trimming. Here the sample spans about 49,000 clones, roughly 90% being singletons. This sample stems from a study of blood T cell repertoires in COVID-19. From germline, CDR1 is SGDLS and CDR2 YYNGEE. The CDR3 spans 15 residues. V was shortened by 0 bases and J by 0 bases, with 7 bases between the two germline ends.

V and J are TRBV9 and TRBJ1-3, with no clear D. Sequencing was done on a sample of peripheral blood. The TCR originated in an elderly man with acute or convalescent COVID-19. In DNA form, the CDR3 reads TGTGCCAGCAGCGTAGGTCTACCCTCTGGAAACACCATATATTTT. As protein: CASSVGLPSGNTIYF.